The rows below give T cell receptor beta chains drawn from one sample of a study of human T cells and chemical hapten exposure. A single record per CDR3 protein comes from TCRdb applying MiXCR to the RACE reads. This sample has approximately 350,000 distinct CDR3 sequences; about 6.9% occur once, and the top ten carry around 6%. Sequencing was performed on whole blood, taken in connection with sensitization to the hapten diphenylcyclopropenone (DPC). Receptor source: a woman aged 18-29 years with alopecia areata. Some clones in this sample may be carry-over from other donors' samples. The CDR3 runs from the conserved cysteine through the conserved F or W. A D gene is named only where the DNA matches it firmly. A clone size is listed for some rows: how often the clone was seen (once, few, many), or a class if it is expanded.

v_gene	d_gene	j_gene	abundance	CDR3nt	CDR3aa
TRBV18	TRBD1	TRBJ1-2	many	TGTGCCAGCAGCCCCGGACAGGGCAACTATGGCTACACCTTC	CASSPGQGNYGYTF
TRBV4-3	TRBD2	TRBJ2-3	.	TGCGCCAGCAGCCAACTAGCGGGGGGCTCATATACGCAGTATTTT	CASSQLAGGSYTQYF
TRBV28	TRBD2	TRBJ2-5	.	TGTGCCAGCAGTTCGACTAGCGGGGATTACCAAGAGACCCAGTACTTC	CASSSTSGDYQETQYF
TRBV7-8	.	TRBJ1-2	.	TGTGCCAGCAGCTTAGCATCAAGCTATTTTGGTGGCTACACCTTC	CASSLASSYFGGYTF
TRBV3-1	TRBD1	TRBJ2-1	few	TGTGCCAGCAGCCAAAGGCAGGGGGACTACAATGAGCAGTTCTTC	CASSQRQGDYNEQFF
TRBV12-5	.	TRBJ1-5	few	TGTGCTAGTGGTCCGCGCCGGAGCGGTATTAGCAATCAGCCCCAGCATTTT	CASGPRRSGISNQPQHF
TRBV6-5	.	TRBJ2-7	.	TGTGCCAGCGGCAGGACAAGCTCCTACGAGCAGTACTTC	CASGRTSSYEQYF
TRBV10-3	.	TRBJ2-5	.	TGTGCCATCGGGCGGGAGACCCAGTACTTC	CAIGRETQYF
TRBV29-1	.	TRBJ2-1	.	TGCAGCGTTGATTCAGGGGCCAATGAGCAGTTCTTC	CSVDSGANEQFF
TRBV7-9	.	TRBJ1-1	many	TGTGCCAGCAGCCGCAGAGTAGGGGCTTTCTTT	CASSRRVGAFF
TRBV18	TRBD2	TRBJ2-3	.	TGTGCCAGCTCACCAATAAGCGGGGGGGCCGGGAGCACAGATACGCAGTATTTT	CASSPISGGAGSTDTQYF
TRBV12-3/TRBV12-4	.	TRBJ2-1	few	TGTGCCAGCAGTTTGTGGATCTTC	CASSLWIF
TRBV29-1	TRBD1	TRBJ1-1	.	TGCAGCGCCCTCGGACAGGGGGCGCGGACTGAAGCTTTCTTT	CSALGQGARTEAFF
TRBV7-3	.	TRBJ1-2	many	TGTGCCAGCAGCCGAGGGGGGTCCTCTACTAACTATGGCTACACCTTC	CASSRGGSSTNYGYTF
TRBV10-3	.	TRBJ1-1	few	TGTGCCATCACCCTACAGGGAGTAGTCACTGAAGCTTTCTTT	CAITLQGVVTEAFF
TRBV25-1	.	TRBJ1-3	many	TGTGCCAGCAGTCCACGCACAGGAGGGGACACCATATATTTT	CASSPRTGGDTIYF
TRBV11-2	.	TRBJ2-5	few	TGTGCCAGCAGTCGAGGGGAGAAAGAGACCCAGTACTTC	CASSRGEKETQYF
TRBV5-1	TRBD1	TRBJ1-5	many	TGCGCCAGCAGCTTGGATGGACAGGGGAATCAGCCCCAGCATTTT	CASSLDGQGNQPQHF
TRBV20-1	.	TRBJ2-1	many	TGCAGTGCTAGAGGGGGTAGCGCGAATGAGCAGTTCTTC	CSARGGSANEQFF
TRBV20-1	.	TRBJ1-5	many	TGCAGTGCTAGAACCGGCCTCAATCAGCCCCAGCATTTT	CSARTGLNQPQHF
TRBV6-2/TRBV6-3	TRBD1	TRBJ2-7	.	TGTGCCGGATCCGGGACAGCCTCCTACGAGCAGTACTTC	CAGSGTASYEQYF
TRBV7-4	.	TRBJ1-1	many	TGTGCCAGCAGCGTACTTAATCCCGGGACACAGAACACTGAAGCTTTCTTT	CASSVLNPGTQNTEAFF
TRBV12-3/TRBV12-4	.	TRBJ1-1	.	TGTGCCAGCAACATCGAGAACACTGAAGCTTTCTTT	CASNIENTEAFF
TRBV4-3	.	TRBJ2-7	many	TGCGCCAGCAGCCAAGATGTCGGGGAATCCTACGAGCAGTACTTC	CASSQDVGESYEQYF
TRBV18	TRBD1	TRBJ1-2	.	TGTGCCAGCTCACCCCAAGGCGCCGGGACAGGGTACGGCTACACCTTC	CASSPQGAGTGYGYTF
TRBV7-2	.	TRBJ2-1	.	TGTGCCAGCAGCTTCGGAGCCTACAATGAGCAGTTCTTC	CASSFGAYNEQFF
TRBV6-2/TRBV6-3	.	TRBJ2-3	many	TGTGCCAGCAGTTACGTCCCAGATACGCAGTATTTT	CASSYVPDTQYF
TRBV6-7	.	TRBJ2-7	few	TGTGCCAGCAGTTACCAGCCCAGGGGCTGGCCCTACGAGCAGTACTTC	CASSYQPRGWPYEQYF
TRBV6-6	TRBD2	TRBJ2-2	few	TGTGCCAGCCGTCCATCCGGGGGGGAGCTGAACACCGGGGAGCTGTTTTTT	CASRPSGGELNTGELFF
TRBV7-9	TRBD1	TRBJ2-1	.	TGTGCCAGCAGCGACAGGGCCTTCAATGAGCAGTTCTTC	CASSDRAFNEQFF
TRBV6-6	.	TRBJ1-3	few	TGTGCCAGCAGTTACTCGCGTGGCGCCCTAGAAGGAAACACCATATATTTT	CASSYSRGALEGNTIYF
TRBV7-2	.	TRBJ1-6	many	TGTGCCAGCAGCCCGGGGACGGGCCCCAGTTCACCCCTCCACTTT	CASSPGTGPSSPLHF